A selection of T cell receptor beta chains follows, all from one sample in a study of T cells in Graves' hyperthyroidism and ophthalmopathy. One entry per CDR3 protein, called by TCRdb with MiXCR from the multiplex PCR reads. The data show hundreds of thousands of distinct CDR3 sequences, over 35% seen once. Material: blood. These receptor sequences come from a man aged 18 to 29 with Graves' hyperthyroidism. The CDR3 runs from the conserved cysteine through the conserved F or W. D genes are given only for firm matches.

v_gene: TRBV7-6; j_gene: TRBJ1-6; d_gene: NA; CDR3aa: CASGRDTNNSPLHF
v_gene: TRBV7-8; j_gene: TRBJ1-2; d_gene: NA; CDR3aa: CASSFDKGWYGYTF
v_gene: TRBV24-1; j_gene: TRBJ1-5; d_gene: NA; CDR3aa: CASSFDGGVQPQHF
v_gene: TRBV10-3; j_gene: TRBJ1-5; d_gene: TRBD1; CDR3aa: CASRVGTGGTQPQHF
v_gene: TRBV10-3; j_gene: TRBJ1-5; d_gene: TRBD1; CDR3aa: CASRDRESNQPQHF
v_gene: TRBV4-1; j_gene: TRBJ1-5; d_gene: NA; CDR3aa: CASSQGAVQPQHF
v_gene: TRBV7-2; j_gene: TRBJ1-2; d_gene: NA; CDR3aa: CASRIRDGYTF
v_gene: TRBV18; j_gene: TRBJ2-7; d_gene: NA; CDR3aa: CASSFRDGEQYF
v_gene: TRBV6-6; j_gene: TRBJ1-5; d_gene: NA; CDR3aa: CASSYRAGASNQPQHF
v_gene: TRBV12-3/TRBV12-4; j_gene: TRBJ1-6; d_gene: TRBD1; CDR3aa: CASSLGGGNNSPLHF
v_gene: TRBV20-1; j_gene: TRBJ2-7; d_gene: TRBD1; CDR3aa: CSAPDRGTEEQYF
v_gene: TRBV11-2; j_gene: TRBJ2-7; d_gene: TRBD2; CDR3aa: CASRAGLALIEQYF
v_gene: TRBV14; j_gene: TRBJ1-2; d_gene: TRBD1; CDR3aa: CASSPVGTGGYGYTF
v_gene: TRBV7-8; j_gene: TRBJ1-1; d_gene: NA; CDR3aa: CASSLSGRGNTEAFF
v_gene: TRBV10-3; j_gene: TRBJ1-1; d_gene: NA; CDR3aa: CASQTSRATEAFF
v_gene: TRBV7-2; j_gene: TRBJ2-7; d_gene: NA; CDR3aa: CASSLALLYEQYF
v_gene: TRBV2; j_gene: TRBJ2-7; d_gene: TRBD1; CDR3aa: CASLTRTGGAYEQYF
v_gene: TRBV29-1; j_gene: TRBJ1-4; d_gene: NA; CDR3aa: CSVESGAGEKLFF
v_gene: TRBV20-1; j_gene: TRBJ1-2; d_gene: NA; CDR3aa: CSARDEVDTF
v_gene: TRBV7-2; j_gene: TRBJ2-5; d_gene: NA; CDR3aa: CASSPAGGDQYF
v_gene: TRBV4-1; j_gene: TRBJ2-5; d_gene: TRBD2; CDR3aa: CASSQHTTSGGSQETQYF
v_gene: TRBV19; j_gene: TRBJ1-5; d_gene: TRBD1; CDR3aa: CASSGRTGGDQPQHF
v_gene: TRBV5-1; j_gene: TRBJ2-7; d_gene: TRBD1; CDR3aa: CASSLAATGGSEQYF
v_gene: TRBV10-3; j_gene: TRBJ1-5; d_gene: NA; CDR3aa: CAIRESRGQPQHF
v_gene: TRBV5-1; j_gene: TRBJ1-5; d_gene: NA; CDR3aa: CASNLDTRVGSQHF
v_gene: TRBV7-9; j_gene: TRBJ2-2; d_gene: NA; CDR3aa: CASSPETGELFF
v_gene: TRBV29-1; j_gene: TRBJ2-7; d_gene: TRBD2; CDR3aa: CSLDGGWYEQYF
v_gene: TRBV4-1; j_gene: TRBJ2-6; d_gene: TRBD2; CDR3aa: CASSQVGGSSGANVLTF
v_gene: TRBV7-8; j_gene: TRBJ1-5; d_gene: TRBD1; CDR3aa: CASSPQGQLLNQPQHF
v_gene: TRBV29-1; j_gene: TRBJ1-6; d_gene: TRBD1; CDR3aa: CSVPGTGGSPLHF
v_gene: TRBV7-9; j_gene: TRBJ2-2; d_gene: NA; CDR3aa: CASSLPRGNTGELFF
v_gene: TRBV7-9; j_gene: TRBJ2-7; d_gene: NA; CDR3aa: CVSSKDGSYEQYF
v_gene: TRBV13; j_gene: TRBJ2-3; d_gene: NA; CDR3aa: CASMRPHTDTQYF
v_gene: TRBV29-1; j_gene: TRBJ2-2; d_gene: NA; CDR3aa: CSVVQVNTGELFF
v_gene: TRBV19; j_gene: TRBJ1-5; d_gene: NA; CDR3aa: CAGGTFARPGQPQHF
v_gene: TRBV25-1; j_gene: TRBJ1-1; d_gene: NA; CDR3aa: CASLAGMNTEAFF
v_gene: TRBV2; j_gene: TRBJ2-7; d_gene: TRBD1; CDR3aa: CASSEGTVAYEQYF
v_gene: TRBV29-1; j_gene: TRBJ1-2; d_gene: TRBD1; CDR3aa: CSASDREGYGYTF
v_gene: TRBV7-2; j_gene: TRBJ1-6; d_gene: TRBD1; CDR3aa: CASSLERGRHSPLHF
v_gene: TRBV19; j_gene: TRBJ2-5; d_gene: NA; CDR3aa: CASSIEDASRETQYF
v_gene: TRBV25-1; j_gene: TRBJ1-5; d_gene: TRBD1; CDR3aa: CASSPGLVRGINQPQHF
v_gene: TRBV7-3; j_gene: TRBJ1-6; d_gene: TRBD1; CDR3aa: CASSLELGQGASSPLHF
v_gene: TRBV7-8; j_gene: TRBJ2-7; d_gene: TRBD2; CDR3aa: CASSQVPGGYEQYF
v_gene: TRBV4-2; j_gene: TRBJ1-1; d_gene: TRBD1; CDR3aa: CASSPDRESEAFF
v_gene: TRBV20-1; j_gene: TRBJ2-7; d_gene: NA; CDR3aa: CSARAGISYEQYF
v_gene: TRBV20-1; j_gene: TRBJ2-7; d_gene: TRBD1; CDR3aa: CSAREGWTGGNEQYF
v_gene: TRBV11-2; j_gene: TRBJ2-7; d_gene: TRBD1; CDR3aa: CASSLVGTGLYEQYF
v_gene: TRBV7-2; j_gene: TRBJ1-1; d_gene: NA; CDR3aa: CASSLQGPLNTEAFF
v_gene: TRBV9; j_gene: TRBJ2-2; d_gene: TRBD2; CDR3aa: CASSGPSGGLNTGELFF
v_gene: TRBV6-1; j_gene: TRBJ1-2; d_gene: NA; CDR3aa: CASSSGAAYTF
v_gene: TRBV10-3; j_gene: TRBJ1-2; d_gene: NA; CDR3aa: CAIFGDNYGYTF
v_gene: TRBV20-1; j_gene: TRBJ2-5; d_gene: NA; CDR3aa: CSASRQSDQPQYF
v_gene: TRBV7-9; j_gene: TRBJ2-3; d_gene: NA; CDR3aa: CASSFGVGYGTDTQYF
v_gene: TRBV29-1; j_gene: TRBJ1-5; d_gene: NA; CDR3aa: CSVVKRITGKPQHF
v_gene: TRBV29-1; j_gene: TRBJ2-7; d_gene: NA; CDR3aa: CSVSLGQGGINEQYF
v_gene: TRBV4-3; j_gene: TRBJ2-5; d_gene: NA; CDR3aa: CASSQDGTSQETQYF
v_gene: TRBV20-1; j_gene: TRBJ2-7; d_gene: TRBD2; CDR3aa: CSARDVRRLAGDEQYF
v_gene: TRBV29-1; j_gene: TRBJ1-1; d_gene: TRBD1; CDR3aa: CSVQTGDTEAFF
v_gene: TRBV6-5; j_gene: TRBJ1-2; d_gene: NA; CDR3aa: CASSYFNRAGGYTF